Given below is one T cell receptor (beta chain) in context. Its specificity is unknown. V lost 5 bases, J lost 5 bases, and 3 bases stayed unmatched. This CDR3 is built from 13 residues. The entry originates in a study of T-cell memory formation after mild COVID-19. In TCRdb, the 5' RACE reads were re-called with MiXCR into one record per CDR3 protein. Of over 500,000 distinct CDR3 sequences listed, 17% are singletons. Study-level results: Shrinking CD4+ clones resided mostly in CM and EM, and CD8+ ones in EMRA.

The V gene is TRBV12-3 or TRBV12-4, the J gene TRBJ2-5, with 9 positions matching TRBD2. The sequenced sample was PBMCs or a T cell subset sorted from them (not recorded which). The receptor was derived from an adult woman who had mild COVID-19 (a few samples of this study predate the infection). Cell type and time point are not known. DNA of the CDR3: TGTGCCAGCAGTCTCACTAGCGGGGAGACCCAGTACTTC. Protein sequence: CASSLTSGETQYF.